One sample yielded the 15 T cell receptor beta chains listed below, sequenced in a study of cytomegalovirus exposure and HLA in healthy donors. PCR primers comprised 60 Vbeta and 13 Jbeta primers. Clones were sequenced by immunoSEQ multiplex PCR, and TCRdb holds only the in-frame ones, with some missing. The repertoire holds some 74,000 clones, 50% to 80% seen once, with less than 25% in the top ten. Sequenced: PBMCs. All receptors come from a man in his forties in good health and CMV-seropositive.

The rearrangement joins TRBV5-1 to TRBJ1-6, with D perhaps matching TRBD1 (5 bases). CDR3 length: 15 amino acids. Between the trimmed V and J ends, which lost 0 bases and 9 bases, there was a span of 13 bases. CDR1 and CDR2 (germline): SGHRS, YFSETQ. CDR3 coding DNA: TGCGCCAGCAGCTTGGACCAGGGATCGGGTTCACCCCTCCACTTT. It codes for CASSLDQGSGSPLHF. The full variable domain, with the rest looked up from reference TRBV5-1 and TRBJ1-6, is KAGVTQTPRYLIKTRGQQVTLSCSPISGHRSVSWYQQTPGQGLQFLFEYFSETQRNKGNFPGRFSGRQFSNSRSEMNVSTLELGDSALYLCASSLDQGSGSPLHFGNGTRLTVT.

The chain is built from TRBV27 and TRBJ1-1; 8 bases align to TRBD1. Germline CDR1 is MNHEY and CDR2 is SMNVEV (reference sequence). This CDR3 comprises 16 residues. V shed 2 bases and J 7 bases; nucleotides not matched to a gene: 12. CDR3 sequence reads: CASSLTPDRGSLEAFF. In DNA form, the CDR3 reads TGTGCCAGCAGTTTAACCCCCGACAGGGGATCTCTTGAAGCTTTCTTT.

The chain couples TRBV7-2 to TRBJ2-7, with D perhaps TRBD2 (6 bases). The CDR3 sequence is 14 residues long. Germline values: CDR1 SGHTA, CDR2 FQGNSA. The V end lost 5 bases, the J end lost 2 bases, and 13 bases lay between the germline ends. The CDR3 region is CASSPGLGPYEQYF. The CDR3 coding sequence is TGTGCCAGCAGCCCGGGACTGGGACCCTACGAGCAGTACTTC. The full variable domain, rest sourced from reference TRBV7-2 and TRBJ2-7, is GAGVSQSPSNKVTEKGKDVELRCDPISGHTALYWYRQSLGQGLEFLIYFQGNSAPDKSGLPSDRFSAERTGGSVSTLTIQRTQQEDSAVYLCASSPGLGPYEQYFGPGTRLTVT.

This rearrangement joins TRBV29-1 to TRBJ1-1; a possible D gene is TRBD1 (5 bases). Looked up from germline, CDR1 is SQVTM and CDR2 is ANQGSEA. The CDR3 loop spans 12 amino acids. V was clipped by 3 bases and J by 5 bases, with 10 bases between them. CDR3 residues: CSVDRDTTEAFF. Here the CDR3 DNA reads TGCAGCGTTGACAGGGATACGACTGAAGCTTTCTTT.

This chain joins TRBV29-1 and TRBJ2-3; 13 positions agree with TRBD2. Germline CDR1 reads SQVTM; CDR2 reads ANQGSEA. The trim removed 4 bases at V and 2 bases at J, leaving 3 bases unmatched. The CDR3 sequence is 15 residues long. As DNA, the CDR3 is TGCAGCGTTGCAACTAGCGGGGGGGTCACAGATACGCAGTATTTT. Protein sequence: CSVATSGGVTDTQYF.

The genes are TRBV28 and TRBJ2-3, with a tentative D call TRBD1 (6 bases). This CDR3 comprises 15 residues. Germline CDR1 MDHEN, CDR2 SYDVKM. V lost 1 base to trimming and J lost 5 bases, with 13 bases between them. This chain's CDR3 is CASSLYLETGDTQYF. The CDR3 DNA reads as TGTGCCAGCAGTTTATACCTAGAGACAGGAGATACGCAGTATTTT. The full variable domain, rest sourced from reference TRBV28 and TRBJ2-3, is DVKVTQSSRYLVKRTGEKVFLECVQDMDHENMFWYRQDPGLGLRLIYFSYDVKMKEKGDIPEGYSVSREKKERFSLILESASTNQTSMYLCASSLYLETGDTQYFGPGTRLTVL.

This clone has more than one count but fewer than ten. The chain has TRBV6-5 and TRBJ2-2; D might be TRBD1 (5 bases). V dropped 2 bases and J dropped 6 bases, with 13 bases sitting between them. This CDR3 is built from 15 residues. Germline V gene data show CDR1 as MNHEY and CDR2 as SVGAGI. CDR3 residues: CASSYVDSQSGELFF. CDR3 coding DNA: TGTGCCAGCAGTTACGTCGACAGTCAATCCGGGGAGCTGTTTTTT.

The V call is TRBV28, the J call TRBJ2-7; 10 bases are shared with TRBD1. The germline V gene has CDR1 MDHEN and CDR2 SYDVKM. J gave up 4 bases and V 5 bases, and 8 bases lay outside the gene matches. The CDR3 has 15 amino acids. The CDR3 region is CASSDVGQGEYEQYF. CDR3 DNA sequence: TGTGCCAGCAGTGATGTCGGACAGGGGGAGTACGAGCAGTACTTC.

The rearrangement links TRBV4-2 to TRBJ2-5; the match to TRBD2 covers 10 bases. The J call may be mistaken, given a closer DNA end match to TRBJ2-7. CDR3 length: 16 residues. Looked up from germline, CDR1 is LGHNA and CDR2 is YNFKEQ. DNA for the CDR3: TGTGCCAGCAGCCTCGGACCTAGCGGGGGATCCTACGAGCAGTACTTC. Amino acids: CASSLGPSGGSYEQYF.

The chain links TRBV29-1 to TRBJ2-5, with 7 bases that match TRBD2. Germline V CDR1 and CDR2: SQVTM, ANQGSEA. With V trimmed by 4 bases and J by 5 bases, 10 bases remained unmatched. The CDR3 length is 14 residues. This chain's CDR3 is CSVGARGSGETQYF. CDR3 sequence (DNA): TGCAGCGTTGGGGCGCGGGGGTCGGGGGAGACCCAGTACTTC.

This chain links TRBV7-6 with TRBJ2-1, with D perhaps TRBD2 (5 bases). The CDR3 extends over 15 amino acids. V was clipped by 2 bases and J by 5 bases, with 13 bases between them. The V gene's germline CDR1 is SGHVS and CDR2 FNYEAQ. The CDR3 protein is CASSLSPGMDNEQFF. The DNA of the CDR3 is TGTGCCAGCAGCTTAAGCCCCGGGATGGACAATGAGCAGTTCTTC.

The chain joins TRBV30 to TRBJ1-5; TRBD1 is a possible D gene (6 bases). The CDR3 covers 13 residues. Trimming shortened V by 5 bases and J by 7 bases, and 15 bases separated the two germline ends. Germline V lookup: CDR1 GTSNPN, CDR2 SVGIG (reference sequence). CDR3 nucleotide sequence: TGTGCCTGGGCGGGGGGGCTTACCCAGCCCCAGCATTTT. Translating gives CAWAGGLTQPQHF.

The chain employs TRBV14 and TRBJ2-5, with a weak D call TRBD1 (6 bases). The CDR3 totals 14 residues. V lost 2 bases, J lost 1 base, and 8 bases lay in between. Germline CDR1 SGHDN, CDR2 FVKESK. CDR3 in amino acids: CASSQRTVQETQYF. CDR3 sequence (DNA): TGTGCCAGCAGCCAAAGGACAGTCCAAGAGACCCAGTACTTC.

The chain links TRBV7-2 to TRBJ1-1, with 7 bases matching TRBD1. The germline CDR1 and CDR2 sequences are SGHTA and FQGNSA. The CDR3 contains 14 residues. V lost 3 bases, J lost 4 bases, and 5 bases stayed unmatched. The chain's CDR3 is CASSLQTGSTEAFF. The DNA for the CDR3 is TGTGCCAGCAGCTTGCAGACAGGGAGCACTGAAGCTTTCTTT.

The V and J genes are TRBV15 and TRBJ1-3, with a possible D match to TRBD1 (6 bases). The germline V and J ends were trimmed by 0 bases and 2 bases, with 8 bases remaining between them. This CDR3 is 15 amino acids long. Germline V gene lookup returns CDR1 LNHNV and CDR2 YYDKDF (reference sequence). CDR3 protein: CATSREGAAGNTIYF. The CDR3 bases are TGTGCCACCAGCAGAGAGGGGGCAGCTGGAAACACCATATATTTT.